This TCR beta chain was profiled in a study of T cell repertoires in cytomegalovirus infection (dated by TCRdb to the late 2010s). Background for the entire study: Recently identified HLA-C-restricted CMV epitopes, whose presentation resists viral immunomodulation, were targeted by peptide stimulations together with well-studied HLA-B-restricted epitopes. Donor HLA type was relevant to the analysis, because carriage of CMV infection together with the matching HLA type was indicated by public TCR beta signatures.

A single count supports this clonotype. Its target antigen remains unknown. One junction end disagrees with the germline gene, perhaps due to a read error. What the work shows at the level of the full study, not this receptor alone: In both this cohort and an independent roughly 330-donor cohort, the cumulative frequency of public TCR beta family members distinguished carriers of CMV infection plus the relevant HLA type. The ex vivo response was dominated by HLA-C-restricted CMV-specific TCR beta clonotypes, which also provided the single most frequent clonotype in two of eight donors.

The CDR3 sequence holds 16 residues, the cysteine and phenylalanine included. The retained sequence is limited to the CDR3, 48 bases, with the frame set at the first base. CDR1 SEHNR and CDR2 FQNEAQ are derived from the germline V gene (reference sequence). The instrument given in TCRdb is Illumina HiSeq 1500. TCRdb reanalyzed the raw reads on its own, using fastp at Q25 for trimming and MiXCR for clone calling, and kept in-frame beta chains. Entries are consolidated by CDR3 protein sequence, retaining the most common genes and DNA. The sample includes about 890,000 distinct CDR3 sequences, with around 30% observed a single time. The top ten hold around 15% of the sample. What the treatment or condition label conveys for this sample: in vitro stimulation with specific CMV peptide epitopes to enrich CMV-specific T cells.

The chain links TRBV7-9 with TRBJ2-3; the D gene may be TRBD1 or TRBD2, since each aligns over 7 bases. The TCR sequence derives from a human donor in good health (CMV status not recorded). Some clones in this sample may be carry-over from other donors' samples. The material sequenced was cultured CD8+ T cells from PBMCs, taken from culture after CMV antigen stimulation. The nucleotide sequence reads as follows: TGTACCAGCAGCTTATTCGGGGGGACAGACACAGATACGCAGTATTTT. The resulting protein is CTSSLFGGTDTDTQYF.